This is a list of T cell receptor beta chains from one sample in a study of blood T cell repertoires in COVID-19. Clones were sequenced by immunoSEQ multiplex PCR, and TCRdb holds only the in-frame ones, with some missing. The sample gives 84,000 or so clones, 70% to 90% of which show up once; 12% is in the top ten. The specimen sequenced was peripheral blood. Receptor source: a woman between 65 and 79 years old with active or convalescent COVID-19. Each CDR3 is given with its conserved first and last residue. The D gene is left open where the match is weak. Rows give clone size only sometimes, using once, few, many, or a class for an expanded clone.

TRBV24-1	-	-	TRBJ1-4	CATSGSGGKEQEKLFF	TGTGCCACCAGTGGTTCGGGAGGGAAGGAACAAGAAAAACTGTTTTTT
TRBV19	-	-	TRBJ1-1	CASSIARVQVTFF	TGTGCCAGTAGTATAGCCCGAGTTCAGGTAACTTTCTTT
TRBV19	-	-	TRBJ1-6	CAASDGGMSYNSPLHF	TGTGCCGCATCCGACGGGGGGATGTCCTATAATTCACCCCTCCACTTT
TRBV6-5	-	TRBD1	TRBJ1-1	CASINRGVFGTEAFF	TGTGCCAGCATTAACAGGGGGGTTTTTGGCACTGAAGCTTTCTTT
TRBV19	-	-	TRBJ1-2	CASNLQGRPEVGYTF	TGTGCCAGTAACCTACAGGGACGGCCCGAGGTTGGCTACACCTTC
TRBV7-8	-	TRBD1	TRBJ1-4	CASSYGTGGEKLFF	TGTGCCAGCAGCTACGGGACAGGGGGAGAAAAACTGTTTTTT
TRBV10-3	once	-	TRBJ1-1	CAIRRDLNTEAFF	TGTGCCATCAGGCGGGATCTGAACACTGAAGCTTTCTTT
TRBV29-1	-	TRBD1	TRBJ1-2	CSVAGDRDNYGYTF	TGCAGCGTTGCGGGGGACAGGGACAACTATGGCTACACCTTC
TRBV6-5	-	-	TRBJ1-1	CASGLGFAEAFF	TGTGCCAGCGGACTAGGGTTCGCTGAAGCTTTCTTT
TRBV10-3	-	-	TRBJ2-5	CAISVAQETQYF	TGTGCCATCAGTGTGGCCCAAGAGACCCAGTACTTC
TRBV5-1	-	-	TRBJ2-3	CASSLVHSRTDTQYF	TGCGCCAGCAGCTTGGTCCACTCACGGACAGATACGCAGTATTTT
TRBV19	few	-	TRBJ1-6	CASRDSRTYNSPLHF	TGTGCCAGTAGGGACAGTCGGACCTATAATTCACCCCTCCACTTT
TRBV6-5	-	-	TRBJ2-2	CASRAGAPTGELFF	TGTGCCAGCAGGGCGGGTGCACCCACCGGGGAGCTGTTTTTT
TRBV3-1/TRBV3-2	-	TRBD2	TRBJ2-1	CASSPRTRNYNEQFF	TGTGCCAGCAGCCCTCGGACTAGGAACTACAATGAGCAGTTCTTC
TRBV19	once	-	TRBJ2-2	CASSIEGRVFGANTGELFF	TGTGCCAGTAGTATAGAGGGCAGGGTTTTCGGCGCGAACACCGGGGAGCTGTTTTTT
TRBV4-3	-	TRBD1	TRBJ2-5	CASSQDREETQYF	TGCGCCAGCAGCCAGGACAGGGAAGAGACCCAGTACTTC
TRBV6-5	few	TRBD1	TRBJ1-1	CASSATGVGNTEAFF	TGTGCCAGCAGCGCGACAGGGGTGGGGAACACTGAAGCTTTCTTT
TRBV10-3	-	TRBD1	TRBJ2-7	CATRQGDTYEQYF	TGTGCCACCCGACAGGGGGACACCTACGAGCAGTACTTC
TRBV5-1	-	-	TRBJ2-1	CASSLISGSYNEQFF	TGCGCCAGCAGCTTGATTAGCGGCTCCTACAATGAGCAGTTCTTC
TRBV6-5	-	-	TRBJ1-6	CASTRDSLNSPLHF	TGTGCCAGCACGCGAGACTCCCTTAATTCACCCCTCCACTTT
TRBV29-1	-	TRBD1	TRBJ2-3	CSVEDRQGATGATQYF	TGCAGCGTTGAAGATCGGCAGGGGGCGACGGGAGCTACGCAGTATTTT
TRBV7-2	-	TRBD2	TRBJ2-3	CASSIRLAGPSTDTQYF	TGTGCCAGCAGCATTCGACTAGCGGGACCAAGCACAGATACGCAGTATTTT
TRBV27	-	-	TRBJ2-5	CASSFMRGGPETQYF	TGTGCCAGCAGTTTTATGAGGGGGGGCCCCGAGACCCAGTACTTC
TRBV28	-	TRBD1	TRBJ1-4	CASSGDSEKLFF	TGTGCCAGCAGTGGGGACAGTGAAAAACTGTTTTTT
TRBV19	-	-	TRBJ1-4	CASTQVGQKWATNEKLFF	TGTGCCAGTACTCAGGTCGGCCAAAAATGGGCCACTAATGAAAAACTGTTTTTT
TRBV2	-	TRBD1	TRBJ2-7	CASGSGQGAYEQYF	TGTGCCAGCGGATCCGGACAGGGGGCCTACGAGCAGTACTTC
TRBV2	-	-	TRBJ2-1	CASGRPDDEQFF	TGTGCCAGCGGGAGGCCAGACGATGAGCAGTTCTTC
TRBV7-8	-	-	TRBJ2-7	CASSLDRHPYEQYF	TGTGCCAGCAGCTTGGACAGACATCCCTACGAGCAGTACTTC
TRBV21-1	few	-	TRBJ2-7	CASSTRRDIRPYEQYF	TGTGCCAGCAGCACCCGCCGGGACATCCGCCCCTACGAGCAGTACTTC
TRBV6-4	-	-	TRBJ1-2	CASSPTENYGYTF	TGTGCCAGCAGCCCAACGGAGAACTATGGCTACACCTTC
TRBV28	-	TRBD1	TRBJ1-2	CASSTRTGNFNYGYTF	TGTGCCAGCAGTACCCGGACAGGGAACTTCAACTATGGCTACACCTTC
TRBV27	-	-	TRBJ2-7	CASSLDSSYEQYF	TGTGCCAGCAGTTTAGACAGCTCCTACGAGCAGTACTTC
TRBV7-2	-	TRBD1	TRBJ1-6	CASSSRDSHNSPLHF	TGTGCCAGCAGCTCCCGGGACAGCCATAATTCACCCCTCCACTTT
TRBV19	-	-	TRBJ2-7	CASSISIWSGFYEQYF	TGTGCCAGTAGTATAAGTATATGGTCGGGGTTCTACGAGCAGTACTTC
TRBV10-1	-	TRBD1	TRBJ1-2	CASSRTGTNYGYTF	TGCGCCAGCAGCCGGACAGGGACGAACTATGGCTACACCTTC
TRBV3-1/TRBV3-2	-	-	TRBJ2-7	CASSPKGQGGSYEQYF	TGTGCCAGCAGCCCAAAGGGGCAGGGCGGATCCTACGAGCAGTACTTC
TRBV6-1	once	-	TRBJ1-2	CASSDYRSYGYTF	TGTGCCAGCAGTGATTATAGATCCTATGGCTACACCTTC
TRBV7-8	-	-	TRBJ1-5	CASGGGENQPQHF	TGTGCCAGCGGAGGGGGGGAGAATCAGCCCCAGCATTTT
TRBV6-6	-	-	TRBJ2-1	CASSQPWGGRHNEQFF	TGTGCCAGCAGTCAGCCGTGGGGGGGCCGACACAATGAGCAGTTCTTC
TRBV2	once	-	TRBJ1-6	CASSDGAFNSPLHF	TGTGCCAGCAGTGATGGGGCCTTTAATTCACCCCTCCACTTT
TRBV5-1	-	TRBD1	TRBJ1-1	CASSPQGQRNTEAFF	TGCGCCAGCAGCCCCCAGGGACAGAGGAACACTGAAGCTTTCTTT
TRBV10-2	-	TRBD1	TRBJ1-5	CASSGQGNQPQHF	TGCGCCAGCAGTGGACAGGGGAATCAGCCCCAGCATTTT
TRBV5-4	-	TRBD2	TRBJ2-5	CAGGLAGGKTQYF	TGTGCCGGCGGGCTAGCGGGGGGAAAGACCCAGTACTTC
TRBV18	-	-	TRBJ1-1	CASSPQNMNTEAFF	TGTGCCAGCTCACCGCAGAATATGAACACTGAAGCTTTCTTT
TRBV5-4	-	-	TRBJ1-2	CASSFQQDYGYTF	TGTGCCAGCAGCTTTCAACAGGACTATGGCTACACCTTC
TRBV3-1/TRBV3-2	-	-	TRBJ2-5	CASSQVPTPETQYF	TGTGCCAGCAGCCAAGTCCCTACTCCGGAGACCCAGTACTTC
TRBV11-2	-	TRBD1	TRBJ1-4	CASSLDRAEKLFF	TGTGCCAGCAGCCTAGACAGGGCTGAAAAACTGTTTTTT
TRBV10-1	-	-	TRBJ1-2	CASSESRQGTGYTF	TGCGCCAGCAGTGAGTCGAGGCAGGGAACTGGCTACACCTTC
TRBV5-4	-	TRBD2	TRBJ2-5	CASSSPLAGGRETQYF	TGTGCCAGCAGCTCGCCTTTGGCGGGGGGGCGGGAGACCCAGTACTTC
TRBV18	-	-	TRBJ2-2	CASSPIAPASTGELFF	TGTGCCAGCTCACCAATAGCTCCTGCAAGCACCGGGGAGCTGTTTTTT
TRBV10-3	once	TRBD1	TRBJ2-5	CAIKPGQQETQYF	TGTGCCATCAAACCGGGACAGCAAGAGACCCAGTACTTC
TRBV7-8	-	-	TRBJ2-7	CASSLLPHRAPYEQYF	TGTGCCAGCAGCCTGCTCCCCCACAGGGCCCCCTACGAGCAGTACTTC
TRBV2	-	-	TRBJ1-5	CASSEVGTEFSPQHF	TGTGCCAGCAGTGAAGTGGGCACAGAGTTCAGTCCCCAGCATTTT
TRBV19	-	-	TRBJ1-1	CASSYFQGSEAFF	TGTGCCAGTAGTTACTTTCAGGGCAGTGAAGCTTTCTTT
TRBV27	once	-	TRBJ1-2	CASSFGTGRGYTF	TGTGCCAGCAGTTTTGGGACTGGGCGGGGCTACACCTTC
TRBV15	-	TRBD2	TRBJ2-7	CATSRVNSGGYEQYF	TGTGCCACCAGCAGAGTGAATAGCGGGGGCTACGAGCAGTACTTC
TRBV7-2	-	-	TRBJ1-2	CASSLGAANYGYTF	TGTGCCAGCAGCTTAGGAGCGGCAAACTATGGCTACACCTTC
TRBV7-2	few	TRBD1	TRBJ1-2	CASSQGQARNYGYTF	TGTGCCAGCAGCCAGGGACAGGCCAGAAACTATGGCTACACCTTC
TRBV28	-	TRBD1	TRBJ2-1	CASSLRDRGYNEQFF	TGTGCCAGCAGTTTACGGGACAGGGGTTACAATGAGCAGTTCTTC